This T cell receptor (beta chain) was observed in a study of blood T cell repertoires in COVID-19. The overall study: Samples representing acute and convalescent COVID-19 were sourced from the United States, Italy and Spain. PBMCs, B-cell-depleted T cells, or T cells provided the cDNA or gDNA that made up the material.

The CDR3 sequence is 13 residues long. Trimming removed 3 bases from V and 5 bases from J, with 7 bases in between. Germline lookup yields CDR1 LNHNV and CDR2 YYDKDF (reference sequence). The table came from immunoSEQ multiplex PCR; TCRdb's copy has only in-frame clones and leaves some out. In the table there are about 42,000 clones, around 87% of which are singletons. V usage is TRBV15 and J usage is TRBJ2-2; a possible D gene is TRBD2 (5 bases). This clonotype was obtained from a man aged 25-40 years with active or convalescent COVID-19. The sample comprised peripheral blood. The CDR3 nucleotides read TGTGCCACCAGCAGGGACTTAACCGGGGAGCTGTTTTTT. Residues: CATSRDLTGELFF.